The 15 T cell receptor beta chains below were found in one sample sequenced in a study of blood T cell repertoires in COVID-19. Only in-frame clones appear in the TCRdb table, and some are missing; sequencing was by immunoSEQ multiplex PCR. This sample has a few hundred thousand clones; about 85% occur once, and the top ten carry approximately 5%. Sequenced material: PBMCs or T cells enriched from blood (not recorded which). These receptors came from a woman aged 25 to 39 who had recovered from COVID-19.

The chain carries TRBV4-1 and TRBJ2-5; TRBD2 matches at 7 bases. The CDR3 runs to 13 residues. J gave up 4 bases and V 4 bases, and 3 bases lay outside the gene matches. Germline CDR1 reads MGHRA; CDR2 reads YSYEKL. The CDR3 sequence is CASSRLAGETQYF. The CDR3, as DNA: TGCGCCAGCAGCCGACTAGCCGGAGAGACCCAGTACTTC.

This CDR3 is CASSKVGLAGAQLLYEQYF. The CDR3 DNA follows: TGTGCCAGCAGCAAAGTGGGACTAGCGGGGGCCCAACTTCTCTACGAGCAGTACTTC. The chain carries TRBV21-1 and TRBJ2-7; TRBD2 is taken as the D call from the table, unchecked against the DNA. TRBV21-1 is classified as a pseudogene. The CDR3 is 19 residues long.

As for this clone: A read error may produce the germline difference seen at one junction end. V and J are TRBV6-2 or TRBV6-3 and TRBJ1-1; D is ambiguous. The CDR3 is 13 residues long. Germline CDR1 reads MNHEY; CDR2 reads SVGEGT. CDR3 in DNA: TGTGCCAGCAGTAACTCGAGGGCCACTGAAGCTTTCTTT. Translating it yields CASSNSRATEAFF.

CDR3 DNA sequence: TGTGCCAGCAGTGAATATGGGCAGAACACTGAAGCTTTCTTT. The encoded protein is CASSEYGQNTEAFF. The rearrangement links TRBV6-1 to TRBJ1-1; no clear D gene. CDR1 MNHNS and CDR2 SASEGT come from the germline V gene. The CDR3 is made up of 14 amino acids. Trimming removed 2 bases at V and 1 base at J, with 8 bases between.

The chain carries TRBV10-3 and TRBJ1-1, with 7 bases aligning to TRBD1. CDR1 and CDR2 from the germline V gene are ENHRY and SYGVKD. Unmatched junction bases numbered 9, after V lost 4 bases and J lost 4 bases. CDR3 size: 15 residues. CDR3 DNA sequence: TGTGCCATCAGTGGAAAAGGGACAGTCAGCACTGAAGCTTTCTTT. Protein: CAISGKGTVSTEAFF.

The chain is built from TRBV20-1 and TRBJ1-5; 7 bases line up with TRBD1. CDR1 and CDR2 from the germline V gene are DFQATT and SNEGSKA (reference sequence). V gave up 3 bases and J gave up 2 bases; unmatched junction bases: 16. The CDR3 runs 18 residues. The CDR3 nucleotides are TGCAGTGCTAGTCCCCTCACTTTAGACAGGGAAGGCAATCAGCCCCAGCATTTT. It codes for CSASPLTLDREGNQPQHF.

The rearrangement joins TRBV6-5 to TRBJ1-6; TRBD1 agrees at 8 bases. With 5 bases clipped from V and 9 bases from J, the junction kept 9 bases outside the gene matches. Germline V gene lookup returns CDR1 MNHEY and CDR2 SVGAGI. The CDR3 totals 15 residues. Here the CDR3 DNA reads TGTGCCAGCAGTCAATGGACAGGGACCGGTTCACCCCTCCACTTT. Residues: CASSQWTGTGSPLHF.

This clone was found once. This chain uses TRBV15 with TRBJ1-3, with D possibly being TRBD1 (6 bases). Deletions cut 0 bases from V and 2 bases from J, with 11 bases between. This CDR3 contains 16 residues. The germline CDR1 and CDR2 sequences are LNHNV and YYDKDF (reference sequence). In DNA, the CDR3 is TGTGCCACCAGCAGAGACGGGGGGGCGGCTGGAAACACCATATATTTT. As protein: CATSRDGGAAGNTIYF.

The genes are TRBV5-6 and TRBJ2-7; perhaps TRBD2 as D (5 bases). The CDR3 runs 13 residues. In germline, CDR1 is SGHDT, CDR2 YYEEEE. The V and J ends lost 4 bases and 0 bases respectively, with 8 bases between them. CDR3 amino acids: CASSASSSYEQYF. DNA of the CDR3: TGTGCCAGCAGCGCTAGCAGCTCCTACGAGCAGTACTTC.

The J gene is TRBJ2-7, the V gene TRBV5-1, with TRBD1 as a possible D gene (5 bases). The germline gives CDR1 SGHRS, CDR2 YFSETQ. Trimming stripped 4 bases from V and 9 bases from J, with 23 bases between. The CDR3 has 15 amino acids. This chain's CDR3 is CASSPDRILPAGQYF. The CDR3 DNA reads TGCGCCAGCAGCCCCGACAGAATCCTACCCGCAGGGCAGTACTTC. Based on the CDR3 plus reference TRBV5-1 and TRBJ2-7, the full variable domain is KAGVTQTPRYLIKTRGQQVTLSCSPISGHRSVSWYQQTPGQGLQFLFEYFSETQRNKGNFPGRFSGRQFSNSRSEMNVSTLELGDSALYLCASSPDRILPAGQYFGPGTRLTVT.

The chain is built from TRBV2 and TRBJ2-1, with TRBD1 matching over 7 bases. The CDR3 runs 15 residues. Trimming removed 6 bases from V and 2 bases from J; junction bases left unmatched: 7. Germline loops: CDR1 SNHLY, CDR2 FYNNEI. CDR3 nucleotides: TGTGCCAGCAGGGGAGACAGGGACGCCTACAATGAGCAGTTCTTC. This codes for CASRGDRDAYNEQFF.

This chain links TRBV9 with TRBJ1-1; D might be TRBD1 (6 bases). The CDR3 totals 15 residues. V was clipped by 4 bases and J by 3 bases, with 16 bases between them. Germline CDR1 SGDLS, CDR2 YYNGEE. The CDR3 protein is CASSNQPTGHTEAFF. The CDR3 coding sequence is TGTGCCAGCAGCAACCAACCTACAGGGCACACTGAAGCTTTCTTT.

V usage is TRBV9 and J usage is TRBJ1-3; 7 bases align to TRBD1. Germline CDR1 SGDLS, CDR2 YYNGEE. The V segment lost 4 bases and the J segment 0 bases; nucleotides outside the gene matches: 10. The CDR3 runs to 17 residues. DNA of the CDR3: TGTGCCAGCAGCCGCAACCAAGGGGGCCGCTCTGGAAACACCATATATTTT. This sequence encodes CASSRNQGGRSGNTIYF.

V and J are TRBV6-2 or TRBV6-3 and TRBJ1-5; D possibly corresponds to TRBD1 (6 bases). Per the germline V gene, CDR1 is MNHEY and CDR2 is SVGEGT. The V gene lost 2 bases and the J gene lost 9 bases, with 17 bases spanning the gap. This CDR3 contains 15 residues. The CDR3 protein is CASSYLTGSQWPQHF. CDR3 nucleotide sequence: TGTGCCAGCAGTTACCTTACAGGGTCTCAATGGCCCCAGCATTTT.

The chain couples TRBV19 to TRBJ1-5; D might be TRBD1 (6 bases). CDR3 length: 15 residues. Germline V gene sequence: CDR1 LNHDA, CDR2 SQIVND (reference sequence). V was pared by 4 bases and J by 6 bases, with 16 bases between. This CDR3 is CASSTRGGRGQPQHF. Written as DNA, the CDR3 is TGTGCCAGTAGTACCCGAGGGGGAAGGGGTCAGCCCCAGCATTTT.